This T cell receptor beta chain was recovered during a study of blood T cell repertoires in COVID-19. Study details: The United States, Italy and Spain were the sources of the acute and convalescent COVID-19 samples. The analysed material was cDNA or gDNA that came from T cells, B-cell-depleted T cells, or PBMCs.

The CDR3 totals 13 residues. V lost 9 bases and J lost 2, with 13 bases in between. Residents of 24 US areas, aged 18 to 89 years, made up the participants. There are a few counts of this clone. Per the original methods: Reference gene primer amplification gave nucleated cell count estimates. Clones were sequenced by immunoSEQ multiplex PCR, and TCRdb holds only the in-frame ones, with some missing. The DNA was the basis for D and trimming; V, J and clone size are from that table. Of 250,000 to 300,000 clones in the sample, about 81% were seen once. The receptor was derived from a man aged 25-45 years with acute COVID-19. J is TRBJ1-1 and V is TRBV12-3 or TRBV12-4; D is undetermined. Sequencing used PBMCs or T cells enriched from blood (not recorded which). As DNA, the CDR3 is TGTGCCAGTTCGCGGGCGCCTAACACTGAAGCTTTCTTT. It specifies CASSRAPNTEAFF.